This TCR beta chain is drawn from a study of cytomegalovirus exposure and HLA in healthy donors. The PCR contained 60 Vbeta and 13 Jbeta primers. The repertoire was sequenced with immunoSEQ multiplex PCR; TCRdb's copy has only in-frame clones and lacks some. The record lists some 200,000 clones, of which the ten most abundant hold approximately 0.72%. Whole-study findings and limits: A missense variant in DCLRE1C was later tied to TCR beta V- and J-gene trimming. A later analysis reportedly found that, within productive TCRs, an Asian-associated ancestry cluster had fewer N-insertions than the mean observed across the roughly 690 donors. Around 18,000 TCR beta sequences were associated with HLA alleles at 0.05 false discovery rate in a later analysis. Investigators reported fewer than 200 TCR beta chains as tied to cytomegalovirus.

Concerning this clone itself: Its cognate antigen is unknown.

CDR1 is MNHEY and CDR2 is SVGAGI in the germline V gene. The V gene end was trimmed by 0 bases and the J gene end by 11 bases; junction bases not matched to a gene: 7. The CDR3 is 14 residues long. The source material was PBMCs. The chain joins TRBV6-5 to TRBJ2-4; 7 nucleotides agree with TRBD2. This TCR was recovered from a woman aged 18-30 years in good health and CMV-seropositive. This CDR3 is CASSYSGGAAVQYF. The CDR3 DNA reads as TGTGCCAGCAGTTACTCGGGAGGGGCCGCCGTTCAGTACTTC.